This T cell receptor (beta chain) is drawn from a study of vaccination and CD4 T cells after COVID-19. Study-wide context: Collection of post-vaccine samples followed dose two by a median approximately 69 days, spanning a range of 14 to 241. Cellular stimulation was performed using overlapping spike peptides derived from SARS-CoV-2, HCoV-NL63, HCoV-OC43 and HCoV-229E.

Germline loops: CDR1 MDHEN, CDR2 SYDVKM. The CDR3 spans 15 residues. J gave up 1 base and V 8 bases, and 9 bases lay outside the gene matches. Concerning this clonotype: What it binds is unknown.

This sample's treatment: approximately nine-day PBMC culture with coronavirus spike peptide pools or control peptides (ViraFEST assay). Cultured CD4+ T cell DNA was sequenced using the Oncomine TCR Beta short-read assay. TCRdb re-derived calls from the PCR reads in MiXCR, one entry per CDR3 protein. Here the sample spans around 8,500 distinct CDR3 sequences, roughly a fifth being singletons. The starting material was CD4+ T cells from blood, cultured in vitro, obtained after SARS-CoV-2 vaccination. The rearrangement uses TRBV28 and TRBJ1-1, with 8 nucleotides matching TRBD1. The TCR was taken from a human donor who had recovered from COVID-19. CDR3 DNA sequence: TGTGCCAGCCCAGGGGACAGGTCGGGGAACACTGAAGCTTTCTTT. Its protein product is CASPGDRSGNTEAFF.